The rows below give T cell receptor beta chains drawn from one sample of a study of graft-versus-host responses after intestinal transplantation. Only in-frame clones appear in the TCRdb table, and some are missing; sequencing was by immunoSEQ multiplex PCR. The data hold about 120,000 clones, with approximately 93% observed a single time. Their target antigens are unknown. The specimen comprised unstimulated CD8+ T cells sorted from spleen or lymph node cells, sampled before transplant. Receptors originate from a human donor who was the organ donor for an intestinal transplant. The CDR3 runs from the conserved cysteine through the conserved F or W. Each record gives: J gene, clone size, V gene, D gene, CDR3 protein, CDR3 DNA. A D gene is named only where the DNA matches it firmly. Rows may omit the clone size; those that give it use once, few, many or a size class.

J: TRBJ2-2
size: -
V: TRBV7-9
D: -
CDR3: CASSFSEFRWFHTGELFF
DNA: TGTGCCAGCAGCTTTTCAGAGTTTAGGTGGTTTCACACCGGGGAGCTGTTTTTT

J: TRBJ2-1
size: -
V: TRBV10-2
D: -
CDR3: CASRDFSYNEQFF
DNA: TGCGCCAGCAGGGATTTCTCCTACAATGAGCAGTTCTTC

J: TRBJ2-7
size: -
V: TRBV27
D: TRBD2
CDR3: CASRAGLAAYEQYF
DNA: TGTGCCAGCCGCGCGGGACTAGCGGCCTACGAGCAGTACTTC

J: TRBJ2-7
size: -
V: TRBV7-9
D: -
CDR3: CASSLGYQGEQYF
DNA: TGTGCCAGCAGCTTAGGATACCAAGGCGAGCAGTACTTC

J: TRBJ1-2
size: -
V: TRBV7-9
D: TRBD1
CDR3: CASSATGHYGYTF
DNA: TGTGCCAGCAGCGCGACAGGGCACTATGGCTACACCTTC

J: TRBJ2-2
size: -
V: TRBV30
D: TRBD1
CDR3: CAWKGRWQGAAGELFF
DNA: TGTGCCTGGAAGGGGCGGTGGCAGGGGGCGGCCGGGGAGCTGTTTTTT

J: TRBJ2-7
size: once
V: TRBV11-2
D: -
CDR3: CASSFPGYSYEQYF
DNA: TGTGCCAGCAGCTTCCCAGGTTACTCCTACGAGCAGTACTTC

J: TRBJ2-3
size: once
V: TRBV11-3
D: -
CDR3: CASSRADPDTQYF
DNA: TGTGCCAGCAGCCGGGCGGACCCAGATACGCAGTATTTT

J: TRBJ2-5
size: -
V: TRBV27
D: TRBD2
CDR3: CASSPGEGRMETQYF
DNA: TGTGCCAGCAGCCCCGGGGAGGGGAGAATGGAGACCCAGTACTTC

J: TRBJ2-3
size: -
V: TRBV9
D: -
CDR3: CASSVSVREDTQYF
DNA: TGTGCCAGCAGCGTTTCCGTACGAGAGGATACGCAGTATTTT

J: TRBJ1-1
size: -
V: TRBV28
D: -
CDR3: CASSPGLRLAFF
DNA: TGTGCCAGCAGTCCAGGACTGCGTTTGGCTTTCTTT

J: TRBJ2-1
size: -
V: TRBV19
D: TRBD2
CDR3: CASSPLAVSYNEQFF
DNA: TGTGCCAGTAGCCCCCTAGCGGTCTCCTACAATGAGCAGTTCTTC

J: TRBJ2-7
size: -
V: TRBV28
D: -
CDR3: CASSPLGPLILWLQYF
DNA: TGTGCCAGCAGTCCTCTAGGACCGTTGATCCTATGGCTGCAGTACTTC

J: TRBJ2-1
size: -
V: TRBV4-1
D: -
CDR3: CASSLDILGNNEQFF
DNA: TGCGCCAGCAGCCTAGACATCCTAGGGAACAATGAGCAGTTCTTC

J: TRBJ2-1
size: -
V: TRBV11-3
D: TRBD2
CDR3: CAIKVAGEVYNEQFF
DNA: TGTGCCATCAAAGTGGCGGGAGAAGTCTACAATGAGCAGTTCTTC

J: TRBJ2-1
size: -
V: TRBV27
D: -
CDR3: CASSLTDKSSYNEQFF
DNA: TGTGCCAGCAGTTTAACCGACAAGAGCTCCTACAATGAGCAGTTCTTC

J: TRBJ2-5
size: -
V: TRBV2
D: TRBD2
CDR3: CASSGLAGGQETQYF
DNA: TGTGCCAGCAGCGGGCTAGCGGGAGGCCAAGAGACCCAGTACTTC

J: TRBJ1-4
size: once
V: TRBV5-6
D: -
CDR3: CASSLGGEKLFF
DNA: TGTGCCAGCAGCTTGGGTGGGGAAAAACTGTTTTTT

J: TRBJ1-5
size: -
V: TRBV28
D: -
CDR3: CASSLTISNQPQHF
DNA: TGTGCCAGCAGTTTAACTATTAGCAATCAGCCCCAGCATTTT

J: TRBJ2-7
size: -
V: TRBV19
D: -
CDR3: CASSIAVAYEQYF
DNA: TGTGCCAGTAGTATCGCGGTCGCCTACGAGCAGTACTTC

J: TRBJ2-3
size: -
V: TRBV9
D: -
CDR3: CASSARTGGADTQYF
DNA: TGTGCCAGCAGCGCCCGGACAGGAGGGGCAGATACGCAGTATTTT

J: TRBJ2-7
size: -
V: TRBV4-1
D: -
CDR3: CASSHGFFVLGWEQYF
DNA: TGCGCCAGCAGCCATGGCTTTTTCGTCCTGGGTTGGGAGCAGTACTTC

J: TRBJ1-2
size: -
V: TRBV5-6
D: TRBD1
CDR3: CASSLLTGSYGYTF
DNA: TGTGCCAGCAGCTTATTGACAGGGAGCTATGGCTACACCTTC

J: TRBJ2-7
size: -
V: TRBV4-1
D: TRBD1
CDR3: CASSSKGTGGFYEQYF
DNA: TGCGCCAGCAGCTCCAAAGGGACAGGGGGGTTCTACGAGCAGTACTTC

J: TRBJ2-7
size: once
V: TRBV5-6
D: -
CDR3: CASSLGGYEQYF
DNA: TGTGCCAGCAGCTTGGGTGGTTACGAGCAGTACTTC

J: TRBJ2-1
size: -
V: TRBV28
D: TRBD2
CDR3: CASTLGSSGFNEQFF
DNA: TGTGCCAGCACCTTAGGCTCTAGCGGGTTTAACGAGCAGTTCTTC

J: TRBJ2-3
size: -
V: TRBV2
D: -
CDR3: CASSGPNTDTQYF
DNA: TGTGCCAGCAGTGGACCGAACACAGATACGCAGTATTTT

J: TRBJ2-1
size: once
V: TRBV25-1
D: -
CDR3: CASGRGNEQFF
DNA: TGTGCCAGCGGAAGGGGCAATGAGCAGTTCTTC

J: TRBJ1-5
size: -
V: TRBV4-1
D: -
CDR3: CASSQGYSNQPQHF
DNA: TGCGCCAGCAGCCAGGGGTATAGCAATCAGCCCCAGCATTTT

J: TRBJ1-2
size: -
V: TRBV9
D: -
CDR3: CASSDTEHGEDYTF
DNA: TGTGCCAGCAGCGACACCGAACATGGGGAAGACTACACCTTC

J: TRBJ2-2
size: -
V: TRBV9
D: -
CDR3: CASSDQGRMAGRELFF
DNA: TGTGCCAGCAGCGATCAAGGACGTATGGCCGGGCGGGAGCTGTTTTTT

J: TRBJ2-7
size: -
V: TRBV30
D: -
CDR3: CAWSVLADSYEQYF
DNA: TGTGCCTGGAGTGTGCTAGCAGACTCCTACGAGCAGTACTTC

J: TRBJ2-1
size: -
V: TRBV12-5
D: -
CDR3: CASGWGYNEQFF
DNA: TGTGCTAGTGGTTGGGGCTACAATGAGCAGTTCTTC

J: TRBJ2-1
size: -
V: TRBV27
D: TRBD2
CDR3: CASSLGTSGHNEQFF
DNA: TGTGCCAGCAGTTTGGGGACTAGCGGTCACAATGAGCAGTTCTTC

J: TRBJ1-2
size: -
V: TRBV11-2
D: -
CDR3: CASSFPSDGYTF
DNA: TGTGCCAGCAGCTTCCCGAGCGATGGCTACACCTTC

J: TRBJ1-5
size: -
V: TRBV7-9
D: -
CDR3: CASSGPQGNSNQPQHF
DNA: TGTGCCAGCAGCGGACCACAGGGAAATAGCAATCAGCCCCAGCATTTT

J: TRBJ2-1
size: -
V: TRBV5-4
D: -
CDR3: CASSGLPGANEQFF
DNA: TGTGCCAGCAGCGGACTTCCAGGGGCGAATGAGCAGTTCTTC

J: TRBJ2-7
size: -
V: TRBV5-1
D: -
CDR3: CASSVGTDYEQYF
DNA: TGCGCCAGCAGCGTGGGGACCGACTACGAGCAGTACTTC

J: TRBJ1-2
size: -
V: TRBV4-1
D: TRBD1
CDR3: CASSQVPGGIYGYTF
DNA: TGCGCCAGCAGCCAAGTACCAGGGGGCATCTATGGCTACACCTTC

J: TRBJ2-1
size: once
V: TRBV6-4
D: TRBD2
CDR3: CASRGTSGTRRNSYNEQFF
DNA: TGTGCCAGCAGGGGGACTAGCGGGACGAGGCGAAACTCCTACAATGAGCAGTTCTTC

J: TRBJ2-3
size: -
V: TRBV9
D: -
CDR3: CASSLGRIRYTDTQYF
DNA: TGTGCCAGCAGCCTAGGACGCATTCGGTACACAGATACGCAGTATTTT

J: TRBJ1-1
size: -
V: TRBV13
D: -
CDR3: CASSLGPRANTEAFF
DNA: TGTGCCAGCAGCTTAGGCCCCAGGGCTAACACTGAAGCTTTCTTT

J: TRBJ2-7
size: -
V: TRBV9
D: TRBD2
CDR3: CASSVGTSGGYEQYF
DNA: TGTGCCAGCAGCGTTGGGACTAGCGGTGGGTACGAGCAGTACTTC

J: TRBJ1-1
size: -
V: TRBV9
D: -
CDR3: CASSVYAGENTEAFF
DNA: TGTGCCAGCAGCGTATATGCAGGGGAGAACACTGAAGCTTTCTTT

J: TRBJ1-2
size: -
V: TRBV4-1
D: -
CDR3: CASSLPRGEEGYTF
DNA: TGCGCCAGCAGCCTTCCTAGGGGGGAGGAGGGCTACACCTTC

J: TRBJ2-7
size: -
V: TRBV27
D: TRBD2
CDR3: CASRERERYEQYF
DNA: TGTGCCAGCAGGGAGCGGGAGAGGTACGAGCAGTACTTC

J: TRBJ1-1
size: -
V: TRBV5-4
D: -
CDR3: CASRSNTEAFF
DNA: TGTGCCAGCAGATCGAACACTGAAGCTTTCTTT

J: TRBJ1-1
size: once
V: TRBV11-2
D: -
CDR3: CASSPHSNTEAFF
DNA: TGTGCCAGCAGCCCTCATTCCAACACTGAAGCTTTCTTT

J: TRBJ2-7
size: -
V: TRBV28
D: TRBD1
CDR3: CASRDRGRIEQYF
DNA: TGTGCCAGCAGGGACAGGGGGCGGATCGAGCAGTACTTC

J: TRBJ2-4
size: -
V: TRBV6-6
D: -
CDR3: CASRETDSLAKNIQYF
DNA: TGTGCCAGCAGGGAGACGGATAGTCTAGCCAAAAACATTCAGTACTTC

J: TRBJ2-1
size: -
V: TRBV7-6
D: -
CDR3: CASSLAGGQIYNEQFF
DNA: TGTGCCAGCAGCTTAGCGGGGGGCCAAATCTACAATGAGCAGTTCTTC

J: TRBJ2-2
size: -
V: TRBV6-5
D: TRBD1
CDR3: CASSFRQGSTGELFF
DNA: TGTGCCAGCAGTTTCCGACAGGGAAGCACCGGGGAGCTGTTTTTT

J: TRBJ2-7
size: -
V: TRBV6-1
D: TRBD1
CDR3: CASSDLGQYYEQYF
DNA: TGTGCCAGCAGCGACTTGGGACAGTACTACGAGCAGTACTTC

J: TRBJ2-5
size: -
V: TRBV7-9
D: -
CDR3: CASSLGYKLQETQYF
DNA: TGTGCCAGCAGCTTAGGCTACAAACTTCAAGAGACCCAGTACTTC